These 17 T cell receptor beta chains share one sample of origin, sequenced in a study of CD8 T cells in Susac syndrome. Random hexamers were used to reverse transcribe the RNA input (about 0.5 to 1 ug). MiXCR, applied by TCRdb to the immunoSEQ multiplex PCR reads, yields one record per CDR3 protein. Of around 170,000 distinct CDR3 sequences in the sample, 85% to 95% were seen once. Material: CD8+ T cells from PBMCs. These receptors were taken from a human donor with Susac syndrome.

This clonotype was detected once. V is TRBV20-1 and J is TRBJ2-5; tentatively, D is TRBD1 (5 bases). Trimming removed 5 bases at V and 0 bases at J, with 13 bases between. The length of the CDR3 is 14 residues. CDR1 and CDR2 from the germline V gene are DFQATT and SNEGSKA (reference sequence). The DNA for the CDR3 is TGCAGTGCTCCAAGACAGCTGTACCAAGAGACCCAGTACTTC. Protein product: CSAPRQLYQETQYF.

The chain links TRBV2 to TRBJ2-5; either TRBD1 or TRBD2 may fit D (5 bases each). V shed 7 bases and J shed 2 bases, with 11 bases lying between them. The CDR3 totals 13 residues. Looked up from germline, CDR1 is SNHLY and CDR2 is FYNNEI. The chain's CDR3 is CASKGTSQETQYF. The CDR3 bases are TGTGCCAGCAAAGGGACGTCTCAAGAGACCCAGTACTTC.

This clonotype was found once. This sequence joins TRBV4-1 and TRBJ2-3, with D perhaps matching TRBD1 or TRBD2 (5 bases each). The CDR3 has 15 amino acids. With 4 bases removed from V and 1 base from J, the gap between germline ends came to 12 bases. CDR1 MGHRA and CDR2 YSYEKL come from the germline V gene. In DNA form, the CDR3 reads TGCGCCAGCAGCCCGGGGCCTCTAGGCACAGATACGCAGTATTTT. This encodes CASSPGPLGTDTQYF.

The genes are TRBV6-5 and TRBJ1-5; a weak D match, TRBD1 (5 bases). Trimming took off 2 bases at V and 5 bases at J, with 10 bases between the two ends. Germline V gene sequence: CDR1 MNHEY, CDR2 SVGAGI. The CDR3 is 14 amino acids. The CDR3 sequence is CASSYGGLDQPQHF. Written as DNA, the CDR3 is TGTGCCAGCAGTTACGGGGGTTTAGATCAGCCCCAGCATTTT.

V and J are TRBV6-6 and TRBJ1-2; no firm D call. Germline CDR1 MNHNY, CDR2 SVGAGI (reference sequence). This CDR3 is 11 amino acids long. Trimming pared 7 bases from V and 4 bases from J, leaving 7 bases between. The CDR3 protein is CASTWIYGYTF. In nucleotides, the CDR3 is TGTGCCAGCACTTGGATCTATGGCTACACCTTC.

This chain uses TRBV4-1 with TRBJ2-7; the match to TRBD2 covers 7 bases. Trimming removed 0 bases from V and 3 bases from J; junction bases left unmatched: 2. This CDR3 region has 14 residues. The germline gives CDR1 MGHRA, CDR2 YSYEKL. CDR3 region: CASSQDSSGYEQYF. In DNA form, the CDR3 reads TGCGCCAGCAGCCAAGATTCTAGCGGCTACGAGCAGTACTTC.

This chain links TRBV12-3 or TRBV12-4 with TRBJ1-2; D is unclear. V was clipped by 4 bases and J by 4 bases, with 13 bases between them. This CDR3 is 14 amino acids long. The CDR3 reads CASSSVHARYGYTF. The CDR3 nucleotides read TGTGCCAGCAGTTCCGTTCATGCCCGCTATGGCTACACCTTC.

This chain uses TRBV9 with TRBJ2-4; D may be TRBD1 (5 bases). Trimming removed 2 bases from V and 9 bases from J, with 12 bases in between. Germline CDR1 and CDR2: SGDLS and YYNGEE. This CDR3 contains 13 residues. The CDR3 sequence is CASSVGREGIQYF. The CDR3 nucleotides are TGTGCCAGCAGCGTGGGCAGGGAAGGCATTCAGTACTTC.

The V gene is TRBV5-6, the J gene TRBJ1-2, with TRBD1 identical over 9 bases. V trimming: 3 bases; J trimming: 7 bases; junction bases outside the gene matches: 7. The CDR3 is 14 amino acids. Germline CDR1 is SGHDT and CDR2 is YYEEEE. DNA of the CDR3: TGTGCCAGCAGCTCGGTCACAGGGGGCTCTGGCTACACCTTC. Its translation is CASSSVTGGSGYTF.

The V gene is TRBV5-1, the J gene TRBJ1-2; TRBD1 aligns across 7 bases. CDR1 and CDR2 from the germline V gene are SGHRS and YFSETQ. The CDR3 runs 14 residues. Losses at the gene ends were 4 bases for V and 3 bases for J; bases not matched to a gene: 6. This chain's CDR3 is CASSASGTDYGYTF. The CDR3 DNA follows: TGCGCCAGCAGCGCCTCCGGGACAGACTATGGCTACACCTTC.

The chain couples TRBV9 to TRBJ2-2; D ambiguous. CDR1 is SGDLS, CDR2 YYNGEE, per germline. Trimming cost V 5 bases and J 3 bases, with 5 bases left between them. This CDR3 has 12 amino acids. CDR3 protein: CASSPDTGELFF. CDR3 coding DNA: TGTGCCAGCAGTCCCGACACCGGGGAGCTGTTTTTT.

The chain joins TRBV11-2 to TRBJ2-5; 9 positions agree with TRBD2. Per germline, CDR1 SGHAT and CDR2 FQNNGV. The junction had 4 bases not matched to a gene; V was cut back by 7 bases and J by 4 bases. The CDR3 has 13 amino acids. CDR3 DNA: TGTGCCAGCACCATAGCGGGAGCAGAGACCCAGTACTTC. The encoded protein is CASTIAGAETQYF.

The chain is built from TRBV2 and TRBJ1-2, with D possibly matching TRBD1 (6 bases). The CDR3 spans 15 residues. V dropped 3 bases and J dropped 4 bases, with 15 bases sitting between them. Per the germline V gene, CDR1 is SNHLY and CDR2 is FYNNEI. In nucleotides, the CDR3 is TGTGCCAGCAGTGACTCTCAGGGGTCGGGCTATGGCTACACCTTC. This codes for CASSDSQGSGYGYTF. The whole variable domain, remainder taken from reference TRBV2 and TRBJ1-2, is EPEVTQTPSHQVTQMGQEVILRCVPISNHLYFYWYRQILGQKVEFLVSFYNNEISEKSEIFDDQFSVERPDGSNFTLKIRSTKLEDSAMYFCASSDSQGSGYGYTFGSGTRLTVV.

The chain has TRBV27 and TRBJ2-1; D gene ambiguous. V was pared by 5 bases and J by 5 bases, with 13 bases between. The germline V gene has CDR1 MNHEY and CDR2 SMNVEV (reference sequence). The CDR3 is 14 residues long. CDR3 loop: CASSSFRVDNEQFF. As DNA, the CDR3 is TGTGCCAGCAGTAGCTTTAGGGTCGACAATGAGCAGTTCTTC.

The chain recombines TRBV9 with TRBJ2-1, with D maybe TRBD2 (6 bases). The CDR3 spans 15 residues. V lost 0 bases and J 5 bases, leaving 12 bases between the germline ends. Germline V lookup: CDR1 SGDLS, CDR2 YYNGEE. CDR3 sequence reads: CASSVGDLRHNEQFF. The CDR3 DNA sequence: TGTGCCAGCAGCGTAGGGGACTTGCGGCACAATGAGCAGTTCTTC. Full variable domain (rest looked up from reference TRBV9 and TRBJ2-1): DSGVTQTPKHLITATGQRVTLRCSPRSGDLSVYWYQQSLDQGLQFLIQYYNGEERAKGNILERFSAQQFPDLHSELNLSSLELGDSALYFCASSVGDLRHNEQFFGPGTRLTVL.

Here the CDR3 DNA reads TGTGCCAGCAGCGTAGGCGGGGGCCCTGTAGAAGTTCAGTTCTTC. Its protein product is CASSVGGGPVEVQFF. The chain has TRBV9 and TRBJ2-1; D might be TRBD2 (7 bases). This CDR3 is built from 15 residues. Trimming removed 0 bases from V and 13 bases from J, with 20 bases in between. In germline, CDR1 is SGDLS, CDR2 YYNGEE.

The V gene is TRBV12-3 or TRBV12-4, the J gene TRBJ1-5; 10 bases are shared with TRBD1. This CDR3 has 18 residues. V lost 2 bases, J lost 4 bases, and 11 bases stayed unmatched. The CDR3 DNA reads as TGTGCCAGCAGTTTAACCTCTCCGGGACAGGGGACTAATCAGCCCCAGCATTTT. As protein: CASSLTSPGQGTNQPQHF.